The 21 T cell receptor beta chains below were found in one sample sequenced in a study of T cells in Graves' hyperthyroidism and ophthalmopathy. The source material, RNA transcripts, was used to amplify TCR beta CDR3 regions. The study used the HTBI primer set for a first-round RT-PCR of the TCR CDR3. TCRdb redid the calling of the multiplex PCR reads with MiXCR, one entry per CDR3 protein. The data contain approximately 410,000 distinct CDR3 sequences, roughly an eighth of them singletons. Sequencing was performed on blood. The receptors were sampled from a woman between 18 and 29 years old with Graves' hyperthyroidism.

This clonotype was seen many times. This rearrangement joins TRBV6-6 to TRBJ1-2; D is unclear. The V gene's germline CDR1 is MNHNY and CDR2 SVGAGI (reference sequence). The V gene lost 2 bases and the J gene lost 1 base, with 8 bases spanning the gap. The CDR3 spans 14 residues. The DNA for the CDR3 is TGTGCCAGCAGTTACGGCCCGGGTAACTATGGCTACACCTTC. It encodes CASSYGPGNYGYTF.

A few counts support this clonotype. The V and J genes are TRBV20-1 and TRBJ1-6; D might be TRBD1 (6 bases). V dropped 6 bases and J dropped 0 bases, with 15 bases sitting between them. The CDR3 extends over 16 amino acids. Germline V gene sequence: CDR1 DFQATT, CDR2 SNEGSKA (reference sequence). The CDR3 coding sequence is TGCAGTGCGGTCGACAGGCGTAGCTCCTATAATTCACCCCTCCACTTT. It translates to CSAVDRRSSYNSPLHF.

This clonotype was counted many times. The V gene is TRBV7-9, the J gene TRBJ2-7; the match to TRBD1 covers 7 bases. CDR3 size: 15 residues. Germline V gene sequence: CDR1 SEHNR, CDR2 FQNEAQ (reference sequence). V dropped 5 bases and J dropped 2; count of bases not matched to a gene: 9. DNA for the CDR3: TGTGCCAGCAGCCCGAGACAGGGAATCCCCTACGAGCAGTACTTC. The encoded protein is CASSPRQGIPYEQYF.

This chain uses TRBV29-1 with TRBJ2-2; 11 nucleotides align to TRBD2. V was clipped by 6 bases and J by 6 bases; unmatched bases: 6. The length of the CDR3 is 14 residues. Germline CDR1 is SQVTM and CDR2 is ANQGSEA. Written as DNA, the CDR3 is TGCAGCGTGAACGGACTAGCGGGCTCCGGGGAGCTGTTTTTT. Translation: CSVNGLAGSGELFF.

The sample holds many counts of this clonotype. The genes are TRBV2 and TRBJ2-3, with D hard to call. Germline V lookup: CDR1 SNHLY, CDR2 FYNNEI. This CDR3 is 14 amino acids long. The ends were cut back, 8 bases at V and 3 bases at J, with 15 bases in the middle. The CDR3 DNA follows: TGTGCCAGCTCCCAAGGGATGAGGACAGATACGCAGTATTTT. Encoded protein: CASSQGMRTDTQYF.

There are a few counts of this clonotype. With a much larger clone just one base away, this may be a read error. The chain has TRBV9 and TRBJ2-7, with D perhaps matching TRBD1 (5 bases). Trimming cost V 3 bases and J 6 bases, with 13 bases left between them. The CDR3 runs 13 residues. The V gene's germline CDR1 is SGDLS and CDR2 YYNGEE. CDR3 loop: CASSGQTECEQYF. As DNA, the CDR3 is TGTGCCAGCAGCGGCCAGACAGAATGCGAGCAGTACTTC. Full variable domain (outside the CDR3, taken from reference TRBV9 and TRBJ2-7): DSGVTQTPKHLITATGQRVTLRCSPRSGDLSVYWYQQSLDQGLQFLIQYYNGEERAKGNILERFSAQQFPDLHSELNLSSLELGDSALYFCASSGQTECEQYFGPGTRLTVT.

This clonotype showed up many times. The J gene is TRBJ1-2, the V gene TRBV29-1, with D unresolved. V was trimmed by 6 bases and J by 2 bases, leaving 7 bases between them. The CDR3 runs to 11 residues. Germline-derived CDR1 and CDR2 are SQVTM and ANQGSEA. CDR3 protein: CSVAANYGYTF. The CDR3 nucleotides read TGCAGCGTCGCAGCCAACTATGGCTACACCTTC.

V gene TRBV29-1 combines with J gene TRBJ1-6, with D possibly matching TRBD1 (5 bases). The CDR3 extends over 11 amino acids. Per the germline V gene, CDR1 is SQVTM and CDR2 is ANQGSEA. The V gene lost 2 bases and the J gene lost 14 bases, with 10 bases spanning the gap. The CDR3 sequence: CSVELGGALHF. CDR3 DNA: TGCAGCGTTGAACTGGGGGGAGCCCTCCACTTT.

Many counts were recorded for this clonotype. The chain links TRBV27 to TRBJ2-3, with a weak D call TRBD1 (6 bases). This CDR3 has 16 amino acids. V was clipped by 6 bases and J by 0 bases, with 16 bases between them. Germline V gene lookup returns CDR1 MNHEY and CDR2 SMNVEV (reference sequence). CDR3 amino acids: CASRRTGTTSTDTQYF. The CDR3 DNA sequence: TGTGCCAGCAGAAGAACCGGGACAACTAGCACAGATACGCAGTATTTT.

This clonotype was observed at least ten times. The chain employs TRBV11-2 and TRBJ2-5; the D call may be TRBD1 or TRBD2 (5 bases each). CDR3 length equals 12 residues. Trimming stripped 5 bases from V and 5 bases from J, with 9 bases between. The germline CDR1 and CDR2 sequences are SGHAT and FQNNGV. The CDR3 DNA sequence: TGTGCCAGCAGCGGGGGTGGGGAGACCCAGTACTTC. This gives the protein CASSGGGETQYF.

This clonotype was found a few times. The chain uses TRBV28 and TRBJ2-4; tentatively, D is TRBD1 (5 bases). Trimming cost V 3 bases and J 0 bases, with 9 bases left between them. The germline V gene encodes CDR1 MDHEN and CDR2 SYDVKM. The CDR3 spans 15 residues. DNA of the CDR3: TGTGCCAGCAGTTTCCCGACAGAAGCCAAAAACATTCAGTACTTC. Its translation is CASSFPTEAKNIQYF.

This clonotype was counted many times. The chain links TRBV2 to TRBJ2-3, with a tentative D call TRBD1 (5 bases). From germline, CDR1 is SNHLY and CDR2 FYNNEI. The CDR3 has 14 residues. Trimming took 6 bases from V and 3 from J, leaving 13 bases between them. The CDR3 loop is CASSAQGVTDTQYF. The CDR3 bases are TGTGCCAGCAGCGCGCAGGGTGTGACAGATACGCAGTATTTT.

About this clonotype itself: Given the absence of the conserved phenylalanine or tryptophan at the CDR3 end, a read error is likely. V usage is TRBV7-2 and J usage is TRBJ2-2; D is perhaps TRBD2 (6 bases). CDR3 length equals 15 residues. Germline V gives CDR1 SGHTA, CDR2 FQGNSA. Deletions cut 4 bases from V and 2 bases from J, with 11 bases between. CDR3: CASSSTSLNTGELFL. The CDR3 DNA reads as TGTGCCAGCAGCTCGACTAGTCTTAACACCGGGGAGCTGTTTCTT.

V is TRBV11-2 and J is TRBJ1-1; no reliable D call. This CDR3 is 17 amino acids long. V lost 1 base and J lost 0, with 15 bases in between. CDR1 is SGHAT, CDR2 FQNNGV, per germline. CDR3 in DNA: TGTGCCAGCAGCTTAGGCCCCAGCAGAGTACTGAACACTGAAGCTTTCTTT. Encoded protein: CASSLGPSRVLNTEAFF.

This clonotype showed up just a few times. The chain uses TRBV11-2 and TRBJ2-1; D possibly corresponds to TRBD1 (6 bases). Germline V lookup: CDR1 SGHAT, CDR2 FQNNGV. The CDR3 is 14 residues long. Trimming took 1 base from V and 9 from J, leaving 13 bases between them. CDR3 sequence: CASSLGGQGSEQFF. In DNA form, the CDR3 reads TGTGCCAGCAGCTTAGGAGGTCAGGGGAGTGAGCAGTTCTTC. The variable domain in full, with the rest retrieved from reference TRBV11-2 and TRBJ2-1, is EAGVAQSPRYKIIEKRQSVAFWCNPISGHATLYWYQQILGQGPKLLIQFQNNGVVDDSQLPKDRFSAERLKGVDSTLKIQPAKLEDSAVYLCASSLGGQGSEQFFGPGTRLTVL.

This clonotype was picked up many times. The chain links TRBV11-2 to TRBJ2-1; 15 nucleotides match TRBD2. V trimming: 5 bases; J trimming: 2 bases; junction bases outside the gene matches: 4. The V gene's germline CDR1 is SGHAT and CDR2 FQNNGV. The CDR3 totals 17 residues. In DNA form, the CDR3 reads TGTGCCAGCAGCCAAGGGACTAGCGGGAGGACCTACAATGAGCAGTTCTTC. Protein: CASSQGTSGRTYNEQFF.

This clonotype was detected ten times or more. This chain connects TRBV5-1 to TRBJ2-5; 7 bases agree with TRBD1. V dropped 1 base and J dropped 5; count of bases not matched to a gene: 5. The CDR3 is 14 amino acids. Germline V gene sequence: CDR1 SGHRS, CDR2 YFSETQ. The chain's CDR3 is CASSLRGQRETQYF. In DNA, the CDR3 is TGCGCCAGCAGCTTGAGGGGGCAGCGGGAGACCCAGTACTTC.

This clonotype has a count of ten or more. The J gene is TRBJ1-1, the V gene TRBV12-3 or TRBV12-4, with D uncertain. The CDR3 covers 11 residues. With 3 bases removed from V and 6 bases from J, the gap between germline ends came to 5 bases. The CDR3 loop is CASSFAAEAFF. CDR3 nucleotides: TGTGCCAGCAGTTTCGCGGCTGAAGCTTTCTTT.

Notes on this clonotype: Being one base from a much bigger clone, this may be a read error. The chain links TRBV2 to TRBJ2-1; 9 positions agree with TRBD2. Germline CDR1 and CDR2: SNHLY and FYNNEI. The CDR3 runs to 14 residues. CDR3 in DNA: TGTGCCAGCAGCCCAGTAGCGGGAGTTGCTGAGCAGTCCTTC. It is translated as CASSPVAGVAEQSF.

This clonotype was seen more than once but under ten times. This could be a read error, since a much larger clone is one nucleotide away. This chain links TRBV11-2 with TRBJ1-1; 7 bases are shared with TRBD1. Germline V gene lookup returns CDR1 SGHAT and CDR2 FQNNGV. CDR3 size: 17 residues. CDR3 nucleotide sequence: TGTGACAGCAGCTTTTTCCGGGACAGAAGTATGAACACTGAAGCTTTCTTT. Translation: CDSSFFRDRSMNTEAFF.

The chain has TRBV6-2 or TRBV6-3 and TRBJ1-1, with D hard to call. CDR3 length: 13 residues. Per the germline V gene, CDR1 is MNHEY and CDR2 is SVGEGT. Trimming stripped 5 bases from V and 3 bases from J, with 10 bases between. The CDR3 sequence: CASSTPPYTEAFF. The CDR3 nucleotides read TGTGCCAGCAGTACCCCCCCGTACACTGAAGCTTTCTTT.